One and the same sample provided the 7 T cell receptor beta chains below, sequenced in a study of shared clonotypes between healthy human individuals (dated by TCRdb to 2018 to 2021). Libraries came from the immunoSEQ multiplex PCR assay. As stored in TCRdb, this immuneACCESS dataset retains in-frame rearrangements with V and J assigned. A fraction of the clones does not appear; measured against another copy, unresolved V genes explain less than half of the discrepancy, and the remainder lacks a known reason. A total of 950,000 to 1,300,000 clones appear in this sample, under 80% of them only once. The top ten clonotypes cover roughly 1.4% of the sample. The specimen was memory CD4+ T cells sorted from blood. This specimen's cell subset or site label, per the study, means: CD45RA-negative fraction. These receptors were collected from a man younger than 35 in good health.

The J gene is TRBJ2-5, the V gene TRBV18; D gene uncertain. Between the trimmed V and J ends, which lost 5 bases and 5 bases, there was a span of 6 bases. Germline CDR1 is KGHSH and CDR2 is LQKENI. This CDR3 is 11 amino acids long. CDR3 DNA sequence: TGTGCCAGCTCAGAAGTGGAGACCCAGTACTTC. This sequence encodes CASSEVETQYF.

The CDR3 loop reads CAWSVNPPGFNSPLHF. The CDR3, as DNA: TGTGCCTGGAGTGTAAATCCCCCGGGCTTTAATTCACCCCTCCACTTT. This chain links TRBV30 with TRBJ1-6; D gene ambiguous. Trimming removed 0 bases at V and 6 bases at J, with 15 bases between. Germline values: CDR1 GTSNPN, CDR2 SVGIG (reference sequence). This CDR3 has 16 amino acids.

This clone turned up a few times. The chain uses TRBV6-1 and TRBJ2-3; D is ambiguous. The germline V and J ends were trimmed by 6 bases and 7 bases, with 17 bases remaining between them. CDR1 MNHNS and CDR2 SASEGT come from the germline V gene. The CDR3 extends over 14 amino acids. CDR3 residues: CASRVETKAYTQYF. CDR3 bases: TGTGCCAGCAGGGTCGAGACAAAGGCATATACGCAGTATTTT.

This clone was counted a few times. CDR3 DNA sequence: TGTGCCACCAGCAGCAGGGGGTTGGGGACAGATACGCAGTATTTT. Residues: CATSSRGLGTDTQYF. This chain joins TRBV15 and TRBJ2-3, with 7 bases matching TRBD1. Trimming took 3 bases from V and 3 from J; bases not matched to a gene: 6. The V gene's germline CDR1 is LNHNV and CDR2 YYDKDF (reference sequence). The CDR3 is 15 amino acids.

The chain recombines TRBV7-2 with TRBJ2-7; tentatively, D is TRBD1 or TRBD2 (6 bases each). Germline V CDR1 and CDR2: SGHTA, FQGNSA. Trimming stripped 1 base from V and 3 bases from J, with 13 bases between. This CDR3 is 15 amino acids long. Here the CDR3 reads CASSLGGAVGYEQYF. CDR3 nucleotide sequence: TGTGCCAGCAGCTTAGGGGGGGCTGTTGGCTACGAGCAGTACTTC.

The chain is built from TRBV5-8 and TRBJ2-5, with no clear D. Germline loops: CDR1 SGHTS, CDR2 YDEGEE. This CDR3 spans 13 amino acids. V lost 4 bases and J lost 1, with 8 bases in between. In DNA, the CDR3 is TGTGCCAGCAGCGGCAGGATCCAAGAGACCCAGTACTTC. Translated: CASSGRIQETQYF.

For the CDR3, the DNA is TGTGCCAGCAGCTCTCGTCAGGGCCCGGGGGCTTTCTTT. This codes for CASSSRQGPGAFF. The V and J genes are TRBV6-5 and TRBJ1-1; TRBD1 might be the D (5 bases). The CDR3 runs to 13 residues. V dropped 6 bases and J dropped 11 bases, with 19 bases sitting between them. The germline V gene encodes CDR1 MNHEY and CDR2 SVGAGI.